This is a list of T cell receptor beta chains from one sample in a study of cytomegalovirus exposure and HLA in healthy donors. Sequencing used immunoSEQ multiplex PCR; TCRdb keeps in-frame clones, though not all of them. Found here are under 200,000 clones, more than 60% of them singletons; the top ten hold about 7.7%. The sequencing sample was made of PBMCs. These receptors were taken from a woman aged 40 to 50 in good health and CMV-seropositive. CDR3s leave out the opening cysteine and the closing phenylalanine or tryptophan.

v_call cdr3_aa
TRBV29-1 SVVEQGANEQF
TRBV5-6 ASSGGVLGQGASSAEAF
TRBV30 AGRREGYTEAF
TRBV6-1 ASRGTSGVTDTQY
TRBV28 ASSYGTALNTEAF
TRBV7-6 ASSPQVWDEQF
TRBV29-1 SGQGSYQETQY
TRBV7-8 ASSPPSNEKLF
TRBV15 ATSRATGTGAIPLH
TRBV27 ASSTTGGRNTGELF
TRBV11-2 ASSWRAAGNTIY
TRBV30 AWGQENSPLH
TRBV4-1 ASSQERGNQPQH
TRBV10-3 AISGGVSNTGELF
TRBV19 ASSGLSGVYEQY
TRBV13 ASSLKTVDEQY
TRBV19 ASSIDSRAYGYT
TRBV5-1 ASNRGPTDTQY
TRBV30 AWSVTGWGTEAF
TRBV19 ASSTSRTGNEQF
TRBV5-1 ASSLDRLIYEQY